This T cell receptor beta chain was sequenced for a study of cytomegalovirus exposure and HLA in healthy donors (dated by TCRdb to about 2017). Study-wide context: An earlier analysis of fewer than 750 of the donors reported 250 to 300 Gb of sequence data and around 120 million unique TCR beta sequences obtained from about 179 million T cells. An early release that covered about 600 HLA-typed donors contained about 300 gigabases of sequencing data and tens of millions of unique TCR sequences. Among the roughly 390 genotyped donors, approximately 82% belonged to the genetic ancestry cluster associated with self-reported Caucasian donors. The study aimed to test whether signatures of past pathogen exposure could be identified by cataloging public T cell receptors. Using immunosequencing, the study profiled T cell repertoires from roughly 650 subjects and related those repertoires to cytomegalovirus serostatus. Besides the first cohort of roughly 700 subjects, a separate validation cohort made up of over 95 different subjects was used. High-throughput TCR immunosequencing, statistical association of individual TCRs with disease status, and machine learning were combined to predict cytomegalovirus infection status. A later analysis re-examined previously published TCR beta repertoires from just over 650 donors and added high-resolution HLA genotyping to investigate patterns of TCR occurrence. The later analysis used no new phenotypic data to find candidate immune exposures, relying instead on TCR beta sequences and their occurrence across donors. In an earlier analysis of 500 to 650 of the donors, high-throughput TCR beta sequencing was used to judge whether each TCR beta V gene segment behaved as functional or pseudogenic. Donor age, sex, ethnicity and CMV serostatus were compiled alongside the repertoire data. Genome-wide SNP genotypes for about 60% of the roughly 700 donors were used in a later genetic analysis, which treated that subset as a discovery cohort. Every repertoire in the discovery cohort had been generated on one and the same sequencing platform. HLA typing included class I and class II loci at four-digit resolution. Typing coverage varied by locus: about 620-630 donors for A, B, C, DRB1 and DQB1; about 520 for DQA1; around 610 for DPA1; 450 to 480 for DPB1. Roughly 5 DR-DQ haplotypes were handled as single units for association and clustering, since linkage in the cohort was strong. Among 300 to 500 genotyped donors of the cohort, an average of about 240,000 unique TCR beta nucleotide sequences was sequenced per donor, of which approximately 18% were non-productive. The full study reports these points: In this cohort, only TCR beta chains were sequenced, and detectable features were limited by the absence of alpha or paired-chain data. Most CMV-associated TCR beta chains appeared to be HLA-restricted in a later analysis, and the HLA associations seemed to be driven largely by CMV exposure. A later genetic analysis associated a missense DCLRE1C variant with V-gene and J-gene trimming of TCR beta chains, and an independent cohort replicated the association. CMV serostatus was the only immune exposure information available for the cohort. The authors suggested that the approach could potentially be generalized to other disease states and immunological phenotypes. When HLA alleles, especially DR and DQ, strongly co-occurred, attributing TCR associations to individual alleles was difficult. In a later analysis, HLA-associated TCR beta chains showed more clonal expansion and lower generation probabilities than non-associated chains that were equally common. While some public TCRs were present in many individuals, most TCR sequences turned up only very rarely across donors. Seventeen rarely observed V segments, including chromosome 9 orphons, were excluded from the earlier analysis of about 500 of the donors because counts were too low. Sequencing depth was assumed to be roughly uniform across donors in the presence/absence analyses, though that assumption may not hold. Compared with the approximately 710-donor mean, donors in an Asian-associated ancestry cluster had fewer N-insertions in productive TCRs, according to a later genetic analysis. The sequencing pipeline was judged likely to have produced a cluster of highly shared sequence variants as a technical artifact. Specific HLA alleles were associated with around 18,000 TCR beta sequences at a false discovery rate of 0.05 in a later analysis. The classifier was reported to diagnose cytomegalovirus status with high specificity and sensitivity in both the original cohort and the validation cohort. Because HLA typing was missing for some donors at each locus, association tests included only the typed subset. A further reported finding was that TCR beta sequences accurately predicted the HLA-A and HLA-B alleles for most subjects in the first cohort. In a later analysis, TCR association rates were found to vary across HLA loci, with the most associated TCRs seen for DRB1 alleles and the fewest for HLA-C alleles. Linkage disequilibrium might explain the correlated functional status among segregating V segments, but an unknown experimental factor could not be ruled out. In vitro tests confirmed that three of the cytomegalovirus-associated TCR beta chains recognize cytomegalovirus antigens. In the study, roughly 160 TCR beta chains were listed as associated with cytomegalovirus. In an earlier analysis of several hundred of the donors, most TCR beta V segments were observed in productive rearrangements about 87% or about 30% of the time, broadly matching IMGT annotations. In a later analysis, several top co-occurrence clusters were reported to appear linked to parvovirus B19, influenza, CMV and Epstein-Barr virus.

This clone was recorded a few times. Its antigen is still unknown. It has no much larger one-base neighbor in the sample; base qualities were not kept. In total, over 600 healthy bone marrow donors made up the cohort. At the time of sampling, all cohort members were nominally healthy, though unrecorded immune exposures were likely present. The donor was CMV seropositive and was included in the group of almost 300 seropositive cohort members. Each donor provided a peripheral blood sample, and peripheral blood mononuclear cells were used for TCR beta sequencing. Genomic DNA was extracted from the blood cell samples with the Qiagen DNeasy Blood Extraction Kit. The library was obtained by the immunoSEQ multiplex PCR assay. For the multiplex PCR, a mixture combining 60 forward primers for TCR Vbeta segments and 13 reverse primers for TCR Jbeta segments was used. Amplification of the CDR3 region of rearranged TCR beta genes was performed with a multiplex PCR assay on genomic DNA. The amplified TCR beta libraries were sequenced on the Illumina HiSeq System as 87-base-pair reads. Regarding the original processing steps: Across the roughly 700 repertoires, a later analysis counted tens of millions of unique TCR beta chains, roughly 11 million of which were shared by at least two donors. Raw reads were error-corrected and collapsed into unique sequences with a nearest-neighbor algorithm that merged closely related sequences to remove PCR and sequencing errors. To assign V, D and J gene segments, CDR3 sequences were aligned to IMGT reference sequences. For a sequence to be retained, a match of at least six nucleotides was required to both a V gene segment and a J gene segment. A rearrangement was called productive if the CDR3 had no stop codons and remained in frame with V and J, and every other rearrangement was called non-productive. Following IMGT convention, CDR3 was defined as the stretch from the second conserved V-encoded cysteine up to the conserved J-encoded phenylalanine. The earlier analysis of 450 to 750 of the donors excluded any sequence lacking an unambiguous match to a single V gene segment. An earlier analysis of about 600 of the donors called V segments functional above 56.7% productive rearrangements and segregating when the between-donor standard deviation exceeded 5%. A statistical classification framework was developed to diagnose cytomegalovirus status using the catalog of TCR beta chain sequences. V and J gene assignment, in a later analysis, came from comparing TCR nucleotide sequences with IMGT/GENE-DB human TR gene sequences. In a later analysis, CDR3 sequences and most-parsimonious VDJ recombination scenarios were assigned using the TCRdist pipeline. In a later analysis, each TCR beta chain was defined by its CDR3 amino acid sequence together with its V-gene family, and reads without a unique V-gene family were excluded. A later analysis removed 450 to 600 highly shared, low-generation-probability nucleotide sequences to deal with suspected cross-contamination and a sequencing artifact. In a later analysis, a clonal expansion index was calculated for each public chain from normalized within-repertoire ranks of inferred template counts. In a later analysis, generation probabilities were computed with a VDJ recombination model fitted to out-of-frame rearrangements, and the resulting probabilities were checked against IGoR. In a later analysis, TCR-TCR, TCR-HLA and TCR-CMV co-occurrence was scored with hypergeometric tests, and a repertoire-size bias correction was applied to TCR pairs. A later analysis estimated false discovery rates by permuting HLA or CMV assignments 20 times. In a later analysis, co-occurring TCRs were grouped with DBSCAN, and TCRdist sequence similarity was added when clustering was performed within HLA-allele-positive subsets. Repertoires with fewer than 30,000 or more than 120,000 public chains, plus five repertoires with anomalous nucleotide sharing, were excluded from co-occurrence clustering. TCRdb limited this immuneACCESS table to in-frame rearrangements with V and J called. A share of clones is missing; checked studies link under half to unresolved V genes, and the rest is unexplained. The DNA was the basis for D and trimming; V, J and clone size are from that table. The sample profile shows more than 150,000 clones; around 83% of them were found once. Roughly 1.2% of the sample is taken by the ten largest.

The material sequenced was PBMCs. The source of this sequence is a girl aged 2-9 years in good health and CMV-seropositive.

The DNA is as follows: TGTGCCAGCAGCCAAGACAACTCTGGGGCCAACGTCCTGACTTTC. Translated, this gives CASSQDNSGANVLTF. Recombination joined TRBV4-2 with TRBJ2-6, with the D gene not clear enough to name. CDR1 and CDR2 are read off the germline V gene as LGHNA and YNFKEQ. The CDR3 contains 15 residues, cysteine and phenylalanine counted. Only the CDR3 DNA is retained, 45 bases long and in frame from the first base. Trimming at the junction amounts to 0 bases on V and 0 bases on J, and the germline ends lie 3 bases apart.